This T cell receptor (beta chain) is from a study of blood T cell repertoires in COVID-19. Study summary: The origin of the acute and convalescent COVID-19 samples was the United States, Italy and Spain.

V shed 0 bases and J shed 5 bases, with 10 bases lying between them. The CDR3 length is 15 residues. Germline CDR1 reads LGHDT; CDR2 reads YNNKEL (reference sequence). Methods used by the authors: Amplified reference gene primers provided the basis for estimating nucleated cell counts. This table comes from immunoSEQ multiplex PCR, and its TCRdb copy is limited to in-frame clones, with some not included. The V and J calls and clone size were taken over from that table, and D and trimming were inferred from the DNA. The table records about 410,000 clones, 80% to 95% of them present only once. This clone was seen more than once but under ten times. The age range of participants was about 18 to 100 years, with residence in fewer than 25 US areas. Participant reports of clinical history set cohort assignment.

The sample was PBMCs or T cells enriched from blood (not recorded which). The V gene is TRBV3-1 (or the pseudogene TRBV3-2), the J gene TRBJ1-4; D unclear. The sequence was collected from a man aged 18 to 29 who had recovered from COVID-19. Written as DNA, the CDR3 is TGTGCCAGCAGCCAAGATCTACGGGGAAATGAAAAACTGTTTTTT. Translation gives CASSQDLRGNEKLFF.